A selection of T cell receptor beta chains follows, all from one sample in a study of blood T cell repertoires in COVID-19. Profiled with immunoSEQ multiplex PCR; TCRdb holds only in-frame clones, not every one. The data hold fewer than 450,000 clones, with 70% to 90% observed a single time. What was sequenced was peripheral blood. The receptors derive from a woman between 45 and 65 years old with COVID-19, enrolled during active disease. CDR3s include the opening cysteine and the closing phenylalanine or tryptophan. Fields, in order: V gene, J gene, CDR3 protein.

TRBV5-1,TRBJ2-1,CASSLGTAYNEQFF
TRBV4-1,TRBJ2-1,CASSQGLAGGSSSYNEQFF
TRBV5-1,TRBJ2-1,CASSLAVSGGAAEQFF
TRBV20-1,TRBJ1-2,CSASRQGTRYGYTF
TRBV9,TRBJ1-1,CASSDTGGARADTEAFF
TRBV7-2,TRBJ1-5,CASSEQGRRRQPQHF
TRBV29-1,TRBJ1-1,CSVPGITEAFF
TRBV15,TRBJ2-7,CATSRDREGRGAEQYF
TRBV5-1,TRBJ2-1,CASRSKALQGADNEQFF
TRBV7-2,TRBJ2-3,CASSLYSWTSGGEIDTQYF
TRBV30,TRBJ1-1,CAWSPYAGGYSGAFF
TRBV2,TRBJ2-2,CASRHPGQGNTGELFF
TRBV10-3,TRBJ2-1,CAISESTSGGYNEQFF
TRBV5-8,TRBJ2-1,CASSLGGKAISYNEQFF
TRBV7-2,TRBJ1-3,CASSLQGGNTIYF
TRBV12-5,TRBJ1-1,CASGLVTIDRGSTEAFF
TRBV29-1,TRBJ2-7,CSVEARGTGIEEQYF
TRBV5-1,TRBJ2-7,CASSPGGSYEQYF
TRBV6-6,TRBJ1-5,CASRTEDSGNQPQHF
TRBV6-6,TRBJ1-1,CASSSGSAGSTEAFF
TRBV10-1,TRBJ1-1,CASSDPAGGSNTEAFF
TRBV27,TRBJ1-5,CASSLRSGVRNQPQHF
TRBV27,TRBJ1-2,CASSRRGQFNGYTF
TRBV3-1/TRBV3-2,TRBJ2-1,CASSLGLGGYNEQFF
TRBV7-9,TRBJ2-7,CASSPGWGQGGYEQYF
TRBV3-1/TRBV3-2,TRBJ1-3,CASSQDRGFGSGNTIYF
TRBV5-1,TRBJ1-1,CASSYREGSTEAFF
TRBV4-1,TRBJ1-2,CASSQGTRDRGLYGYTF
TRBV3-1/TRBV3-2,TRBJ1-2,CASSQGDRVNYGYTF
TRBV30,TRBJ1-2,CAWSVKLWGYTF
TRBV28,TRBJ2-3,CASRAGSTDTQYF
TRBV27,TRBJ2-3,CASTSMGGARTDTQYF
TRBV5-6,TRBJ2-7,CASSLEWTRLSYEQYF
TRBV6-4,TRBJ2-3,CASSALGQRTDTQYF
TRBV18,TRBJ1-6,CASSPFRTGPNSPLHF
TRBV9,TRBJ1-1,CASSVGLRNTEAFF
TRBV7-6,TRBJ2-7,CASSFGTSGGNEQYF